A selection of T cell receptor beta chains follows, all from one sample in a study of T cell responses to AZD1222 COVID-19 vaccine. Assay: immunoSEQ multiplex PCR; the TCRdb copy retains only in-frame clones and omits some. The sample comprises just over 70,000 clones, 85% of which are singletons, and 20% rests with the top ten. Here the sequenced sample was peripheral blood, taken on day 0 of AZD1222 vaccination. These receptors came from an adult in good health. The CDR3 runs from the conserved cysteine through the conserved F or W. A D gene is named only where the DNA matches it firmly. The listing skips clone size in some rows; elsewhere it reads once, few, many or a size class.

D gene,clone size,J gene,V gene,CDR3 protein,CDR3 DNA
-,few,TRBJ1-4,TRBV5-8,CASSLRGAGGEKLFF,TGTGCCAGCAGCTTAAGGGGGGCCGGCGGTGAAAAACTGTTTTTT
-,-,TRBJ2-1,TRBV11-3,CASSLKTDNEQFF,TGTGCCAGCAGCTTAAAGACTGACAATGAGCAGTTCTTC
TRBD2,-,TRBJ2-1,TRBV7-8,CASSWREGPYNEQFF,TGTGCCAGCAGCTGGCGGGAGGGCCCCTACAATGAGCAGTTCTTC
TRBD1,once,TRBJ1-2,TRBV6-5,CASSPSTGNYGYTF,TGTGCCAGCAGTCCTTCGACAGGGAACTATGGCTACACCTTC
-,-,TRBJ2-7,TRBV18,CASSPYRDKNEQYF,TGTGCCAGCTCACCCTACAGGGACAAGAACGAGCAGTACTTC
TRBD1,-,TRBJ2-4,TRBV2,CASMGQGGEYIQYF,TGTGCCAGCATGGGACAGGGAGGGGAATACATTCAGTACTTC
-,-,TRBJ1-5,TRBV6-1,CASSEEEVVNQPQHF,TGTGCCAGCAGTGAGGAAGAGGTCGTCAATCAGCCCCAGCATTTT
-,-,TRBJ1-2,TRBV9,CASSAPYSGPDYGYTF,TGTGCCAGCAGCGCGCCATATTCAGGGCCCGACTATGGCTACACCTTC
TRBD1,-,TRBJ1-2,TRBV3-1/TRBV3-2,CASSQVGGWDRPYGYTF,TGTGCCAGCAGCCAAGTAGGGGGGTGGGACAGACCCTATGGCTACACCTTC
-,once,TRBJ1-1,TRBV6-4,CASSDSPGRDFTEAFF,TGTGCCAGCAGTGATTCTCCGGGAAGAGACTTCACTGAAGCTTTCTTT
TRBD1,-,TRBJ1-6,TRBV9,CASSVRTGSDSPLHF,TGTGCCAGCAGCGTAAGGACAGGGAGCGATTCACCCCTCCACTTT
TRBD2,-,TRBJ2-5,TRBV6-4,CASSDSVAGGSQETQYF,TGTGCCAGCAGTGACTCAGTAGCGGGAGGTTCCCAAGAGACCCAGTACTTC
-,-,TRBJ2-7,TRBV4-2,CASSQEGYEQYF,TGTGCCAGCAGCCAGGAGGGCTACGAGCAGTACTTC
-,-,TRBJ1-3,TRBV11-3,CASSLESNSGNTIYF,TGTGCCAGCAGCTTAGAGTCCAACTCTGGAAACACCATATATTTT
TRBD2,-,TRBJ2-7,TRBV14,CASSQRGRANEQYF,TGTGCCAGCAGCCAGAGAGGGAGGGCCAACGAGCAGTACTTC